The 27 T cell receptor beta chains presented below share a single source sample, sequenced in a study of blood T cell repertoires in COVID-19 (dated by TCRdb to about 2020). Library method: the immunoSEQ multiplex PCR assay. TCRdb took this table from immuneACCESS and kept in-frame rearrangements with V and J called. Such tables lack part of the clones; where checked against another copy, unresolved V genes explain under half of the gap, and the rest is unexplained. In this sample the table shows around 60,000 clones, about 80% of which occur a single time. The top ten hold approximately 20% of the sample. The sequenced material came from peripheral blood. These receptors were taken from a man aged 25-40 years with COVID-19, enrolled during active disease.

CDR3 amino acids: CASNSGQGVYNSPLHF. CDR3 coding DNA: TGTGCCAGCAACTCCGGACAGGGGGTATATAATTCACCCCTCCACTTT. The chain carries TRBV5-6 and TRBJ1-6; 10 nucleotides align to TRBD1. The germline V gene encodes CDR1 SGHDT and CDR2 YYEEEE. Unmatched junction bases numbered 7, after V lost 6 bases and J lost 4 bases. The length of the CDR3 is 16 residues.

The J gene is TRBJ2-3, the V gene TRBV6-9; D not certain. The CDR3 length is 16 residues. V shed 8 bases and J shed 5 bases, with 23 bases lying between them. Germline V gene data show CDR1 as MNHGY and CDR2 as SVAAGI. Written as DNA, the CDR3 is TGTGCCAGCCCTACTCCCCTCGCGAGATGCGGAGATACGCAGTATTTT. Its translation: CASPTPLARCGDTQYF.

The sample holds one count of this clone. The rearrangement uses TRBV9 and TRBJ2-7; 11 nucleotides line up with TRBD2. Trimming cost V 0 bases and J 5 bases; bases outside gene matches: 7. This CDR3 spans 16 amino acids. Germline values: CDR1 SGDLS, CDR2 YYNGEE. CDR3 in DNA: TGTGCCAGCAGCGTAGGGTTACTAGCGGGGGCAGACGAGCAGTACTTC. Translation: CASSVGLLAGADEQYF. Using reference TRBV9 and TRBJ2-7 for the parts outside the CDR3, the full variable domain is DSGVTQTPKHLITATGQRVTLRCSPRSGDLSVYWYQQSLDQGLQFLIQYYNGEERAKGNILERFSAQQFPDLHSELNLSSLELGDSALYFCASSVGLLAGADEQYFGPGTRLTVT.

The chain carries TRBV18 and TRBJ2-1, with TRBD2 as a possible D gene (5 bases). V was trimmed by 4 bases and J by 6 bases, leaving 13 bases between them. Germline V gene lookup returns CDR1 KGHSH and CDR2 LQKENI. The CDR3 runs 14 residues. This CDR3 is CASSRGGAFNEQFF. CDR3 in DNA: TGTGCCAGCTCACGCGGAGGCGCGTTCAATGAGCAGTTCTTC.

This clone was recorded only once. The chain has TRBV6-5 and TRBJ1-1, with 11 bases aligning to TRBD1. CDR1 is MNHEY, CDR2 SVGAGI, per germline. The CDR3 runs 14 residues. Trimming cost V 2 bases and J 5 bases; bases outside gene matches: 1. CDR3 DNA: TGTGCCAGCAGTTACGGACAGGGGGCTACTGAAGCTTTCTTT. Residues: CASSYGQGATEAFF.

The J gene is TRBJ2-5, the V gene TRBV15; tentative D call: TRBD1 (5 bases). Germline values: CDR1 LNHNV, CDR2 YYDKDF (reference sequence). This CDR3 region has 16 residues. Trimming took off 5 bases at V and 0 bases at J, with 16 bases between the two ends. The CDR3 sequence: CATSGSRGSYQETQYF. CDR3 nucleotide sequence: TGTGCCACCAGCGGCTCTAGGGGTTCGTACCAAGAGACCCAGTACTTC.

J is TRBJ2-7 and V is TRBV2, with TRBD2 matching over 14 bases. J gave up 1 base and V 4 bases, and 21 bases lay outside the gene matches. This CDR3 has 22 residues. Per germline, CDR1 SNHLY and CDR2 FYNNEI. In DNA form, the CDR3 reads TGTGCCAGCAGTGTTCGAACGGACAGGGGGACTAGCGGGGGAGTCCTTTCCTACGAGCAGTACTTC. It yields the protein CASSVRTDRGTSGGVLSYEQYF.

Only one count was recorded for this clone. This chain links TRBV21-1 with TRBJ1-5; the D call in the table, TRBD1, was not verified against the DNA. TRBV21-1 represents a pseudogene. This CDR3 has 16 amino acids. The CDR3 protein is CASRPAQEGAHQPQHF. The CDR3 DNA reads TGTGCCAGCAGACCCGCCCAGGAGGGGGCGCATCAGCCCCAGCATTTT.

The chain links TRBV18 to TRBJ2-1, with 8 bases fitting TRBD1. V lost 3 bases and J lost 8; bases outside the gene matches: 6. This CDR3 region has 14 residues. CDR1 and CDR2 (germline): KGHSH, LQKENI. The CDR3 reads CASSPRDRSDEQFF. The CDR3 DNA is TGTGCCAGCTCACCCCGGGACAGGTCGGATGAGCAGTTCTTC.

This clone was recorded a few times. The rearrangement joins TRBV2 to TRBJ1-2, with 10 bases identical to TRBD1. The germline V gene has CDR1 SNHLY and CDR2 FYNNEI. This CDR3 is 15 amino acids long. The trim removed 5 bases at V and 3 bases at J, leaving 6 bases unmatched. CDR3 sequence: CASSRKTGGDYGYTF. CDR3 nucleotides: TGTGCCAGCAGTCGGAAGACAGGGGGCGACTATGGCTACACCTTC.

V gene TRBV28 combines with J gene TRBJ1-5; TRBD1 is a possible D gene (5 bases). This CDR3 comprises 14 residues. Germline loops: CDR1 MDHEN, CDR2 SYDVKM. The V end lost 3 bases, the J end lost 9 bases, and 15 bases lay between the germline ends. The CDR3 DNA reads TGTGCCAGCAGTTTGAAGGGGCGCCCAGGGCCCCAGCATTTT. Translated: CASSLKGRPGPQHF. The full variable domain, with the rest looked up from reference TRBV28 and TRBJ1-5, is DVKVTQSSRYLVKRTGEKVFLECVQDMDHENMFWYRQDPGLGLRLIYFSYDVKMKEKGDIPEGYSVSREKKERFSLILESASTNQTSMYLCASSLKGRPGPQHFGDGTRLSIL.

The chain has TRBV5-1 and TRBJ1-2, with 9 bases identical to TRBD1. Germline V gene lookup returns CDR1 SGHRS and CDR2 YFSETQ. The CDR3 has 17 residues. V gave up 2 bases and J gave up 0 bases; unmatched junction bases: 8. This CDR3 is CASSLGTGRLTNYGYTF. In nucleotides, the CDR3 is TGCGCCAGCAGCTTAGGGACAGGGCGGCTAACTAACTATGGCTACACCTTC.

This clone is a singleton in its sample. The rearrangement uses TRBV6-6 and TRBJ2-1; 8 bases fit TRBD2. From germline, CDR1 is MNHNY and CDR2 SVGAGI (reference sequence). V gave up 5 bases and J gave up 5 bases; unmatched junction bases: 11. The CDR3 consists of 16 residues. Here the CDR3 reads CASSPHAGGENNEQFF. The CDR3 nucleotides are TGTGCCAGCAGTCCCCATGCGGGAGGAGAAAACAATGAGCAGTTCTTC.

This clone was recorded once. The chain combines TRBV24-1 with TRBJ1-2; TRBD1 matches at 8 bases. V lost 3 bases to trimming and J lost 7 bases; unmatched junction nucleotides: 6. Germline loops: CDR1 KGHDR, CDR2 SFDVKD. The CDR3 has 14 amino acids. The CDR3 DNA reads TGTGCCACCAGTGATGGGTGGACAGGGAGTGGCTACACCTTC. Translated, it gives CATSDGWTGSGYTF.

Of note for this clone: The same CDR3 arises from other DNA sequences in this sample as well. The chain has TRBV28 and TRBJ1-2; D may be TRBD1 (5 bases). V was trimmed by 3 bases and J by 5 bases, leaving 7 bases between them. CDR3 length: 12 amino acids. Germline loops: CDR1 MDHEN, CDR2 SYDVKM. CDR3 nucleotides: TGTGCCAGCAGTTTGGGGGGGTATGGCTACACCTTC. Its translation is CASSLGGYGYTF.

Written as DNA, the CDR3 is TGTGCCAGCAGCGGGGGGGGACTAGCGGGTTTGGAGCAGTACTTC. Translating gives CASSGGGLAGLEQYF. The genes are TRBV5-4 and TRBJ2-7, with TRBD2 identical over 12 bases. Germline assignment: CDR1 SGHNT and CDR2 YYREEE (reference sequence). The CDR3 spans 15 residues. V shed 4 bases, J shed 7 bases, and the junction held 9 bases outside the gene matches.

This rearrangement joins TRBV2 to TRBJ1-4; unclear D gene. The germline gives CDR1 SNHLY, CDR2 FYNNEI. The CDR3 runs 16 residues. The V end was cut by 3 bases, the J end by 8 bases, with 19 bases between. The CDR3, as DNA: TGTGCCAGCAGTGAGCTATTGGGAGGGTCGTGGGAAAAACTGTTTTTT. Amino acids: CASSELLGGSWEKLFF. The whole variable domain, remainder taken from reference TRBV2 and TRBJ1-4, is EPEVTQTPSHQVTQMGQEVILRCVPISNHLYFYWYRQILGQKVEFLVSFYNNEISEKSEIFDDQFSVERPDGSNFTLKIRSTKLEDSAMYFCASSELLGGSWEKLFFGSGTQLSVL.

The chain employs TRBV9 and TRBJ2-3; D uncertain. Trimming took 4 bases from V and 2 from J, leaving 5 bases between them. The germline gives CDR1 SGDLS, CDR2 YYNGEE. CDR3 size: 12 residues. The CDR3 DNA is TGTGCCAGCAGCCCTTACACAGATACGCAGTATTTT. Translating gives CASSPYTDTQYF.

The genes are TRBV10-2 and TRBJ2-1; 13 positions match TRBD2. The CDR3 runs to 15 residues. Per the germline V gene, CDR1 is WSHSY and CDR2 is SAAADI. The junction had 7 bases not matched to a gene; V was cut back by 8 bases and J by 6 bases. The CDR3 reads CASEATSGGINEQFF. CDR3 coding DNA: TGCGCCAGCGAAGCGACTAGCGGGGGGATCAATGAGCAGTTCTTC.

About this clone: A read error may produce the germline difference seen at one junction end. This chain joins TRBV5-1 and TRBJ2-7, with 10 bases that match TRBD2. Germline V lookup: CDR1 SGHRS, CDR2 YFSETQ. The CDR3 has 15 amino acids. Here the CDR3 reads CASSNPSGSSNEQYF. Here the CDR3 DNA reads TGCGCCAGCAGCAATCCTAGCGGGAGCTCCAACGAGCAGTACTTC.

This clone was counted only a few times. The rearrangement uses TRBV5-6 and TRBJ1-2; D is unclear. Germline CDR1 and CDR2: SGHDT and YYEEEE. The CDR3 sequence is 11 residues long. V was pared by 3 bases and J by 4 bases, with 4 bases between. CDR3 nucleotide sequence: TGTGCCAGCAGCTCGGTCTATGGCTACACCTTC. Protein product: CASSSVYGYTF.

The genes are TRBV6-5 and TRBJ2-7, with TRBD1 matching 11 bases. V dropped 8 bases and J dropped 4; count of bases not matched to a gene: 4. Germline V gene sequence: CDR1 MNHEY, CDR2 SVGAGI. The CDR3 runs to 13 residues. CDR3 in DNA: TGTGCCAGCCGGGACAGGGGGAGTTACGAGCAGTACTTC. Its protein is CASRDRGSYEQYF.

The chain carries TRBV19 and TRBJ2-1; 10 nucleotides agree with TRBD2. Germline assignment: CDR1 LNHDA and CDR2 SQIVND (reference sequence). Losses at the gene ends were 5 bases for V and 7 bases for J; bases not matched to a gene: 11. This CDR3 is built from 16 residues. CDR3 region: CASSVPRSGRWNEQFF. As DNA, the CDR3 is TGTGCCAGTAGTGTCCCCCGTAGCGGGAGGTGGAATGAGCAGTTCTTC.

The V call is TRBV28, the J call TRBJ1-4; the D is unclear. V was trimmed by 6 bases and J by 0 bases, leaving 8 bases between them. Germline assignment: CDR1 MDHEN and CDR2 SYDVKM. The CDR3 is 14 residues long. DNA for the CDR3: TGTGCCAGCAGCGACACCTCAACTAATGAAAAACTGTTTTTT. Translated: CASSDTSTNEKLFF.

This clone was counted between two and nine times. The DNA for the CDR3 is TGCAGCGTTGTGTCCGACAGGGGGCTGCGGGAGACCCAGTACTTC. It is translated as CSVVSDRGLRETQYF. The V call is TRBV29-1, the J call TRBJ2-5; 10 bases line up with TRBD1. Per germline, CDR1 SQVTM and CDR2 ANQGSEA. The CDR3 sequence is 15 residues long. V dropped 4 bases and J dropped 5; count of bases not matched to a gene: 10.

The CDR3 DNA sequence: TGTGCCAGCAGTCCGCACTACACCGGGCAGTACTTC. Amino acids: CASSPHYTGQYF. The chain uses TRBV12-3 or TRBV12-4 and TRBJ2-7; no clear D. This CDR3 region has 12 residues. Trimming took 5 bases from V and 9 from J, leaving 14 bases between them.

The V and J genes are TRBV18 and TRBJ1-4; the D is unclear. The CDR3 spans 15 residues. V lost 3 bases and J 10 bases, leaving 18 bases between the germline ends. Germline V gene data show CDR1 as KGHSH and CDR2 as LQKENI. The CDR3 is CASSPSREGIGKLFF. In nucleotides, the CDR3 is TGTGCCAGCTCACCCTCGAGGGAGGGAATAGGAAAACTGTTTTTT.